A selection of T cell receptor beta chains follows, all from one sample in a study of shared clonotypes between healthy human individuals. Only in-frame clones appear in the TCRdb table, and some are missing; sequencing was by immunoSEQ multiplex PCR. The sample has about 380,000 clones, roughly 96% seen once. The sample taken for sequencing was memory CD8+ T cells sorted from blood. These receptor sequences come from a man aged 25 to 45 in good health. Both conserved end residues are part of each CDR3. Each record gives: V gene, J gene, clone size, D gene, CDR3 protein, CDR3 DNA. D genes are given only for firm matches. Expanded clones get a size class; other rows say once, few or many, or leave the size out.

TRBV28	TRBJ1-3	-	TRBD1	CASSFLHLAQGAPGNTIYF	TGTGCCAGCAGTTTCTTACATCTCGCCCAGGGGGCGCCTGGAAACACCATATATTTT
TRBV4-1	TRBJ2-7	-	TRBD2	CASSQETSGPYEQYF	TGCGCCAGCAGCCAAGAGACTAGCGGACCCTACGAGCAGTACTTC
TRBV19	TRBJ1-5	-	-	CASSGSWQPQHF	TGTGCCAGTAGTGGTTCATGGCAGCCCCAGCATTTT
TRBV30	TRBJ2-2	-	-	CAWSFPQGGTSGELFF	TGTGCCTGGAGTTTCCCTCAGGGGGGCACCTCCGGGGAGCTGTTTTTT
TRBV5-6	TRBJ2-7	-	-	CASSRGLGEQYF	TGTGCCAGCAGTCGAGGTTTGGGGGAGCAGTACTTC
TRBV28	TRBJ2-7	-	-	CASSLWYFGGYEQYF	TGTGCCAGCAGTTTATGGTACTTCGGGGGATACGAGCAGTACTTC
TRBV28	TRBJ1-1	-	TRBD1	CASSYRGVAFF	TGTGCCAGCAGCTACAGGGGGGTAGCTTTCTTT
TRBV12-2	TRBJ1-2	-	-	CASRPRSNYGYTF	TGTGCAAGTCGCCCTCGGAGTAACTATGGCTACACCTTC
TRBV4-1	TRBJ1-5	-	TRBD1	CASSQTGYNQPQHF	TGCGCCAGCAGCCAGACAGGGTACAATCAGCCCCAGCATTTT
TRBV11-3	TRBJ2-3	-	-	CASSLGERGADTQYF	TGTGCCAGCAGCTTAGGAGAGCGAGGGGCAGATACGCAGTATTTT
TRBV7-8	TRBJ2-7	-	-	CASSFGPDLPYEQYF	TGTGCCAGCAGCTTTGGGCCAGATCTTCCCTACGAGCAGTACTTC
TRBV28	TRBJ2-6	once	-	CASSFNSGDGANVLTF	TGTGCCAGCAGTTTTAACTCGGGGGATGGGGCCAACGTCCTGACTTTC
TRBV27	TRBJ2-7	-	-	CASSLRQNSYEQYF	TGTGCCAGCAGTTTAAGGCAAAACTCCTACGAGCAGTACTTC
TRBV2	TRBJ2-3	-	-	CATGSDGGTDTQYF	TGTGCCACCGGGTCCGACGGGGGCACAGATACGCAGTATTTT
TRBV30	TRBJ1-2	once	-	CAWSQDSAYGYTF	TGTGCCTGGAGCCAGGACAGTGCCTATGGCTACACCTTC
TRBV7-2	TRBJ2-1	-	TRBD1	CVSSLEGTVVNEQFF	TGTGTCAGCAGCTTAGAAGGGACAGTGGTAAATGAGCAGTTCTTC
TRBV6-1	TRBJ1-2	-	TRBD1	CASSPTGTGYGYTF	TGTGCCAGCAGCCCTACCGGGACAGGGTATGGCTACACCTTC
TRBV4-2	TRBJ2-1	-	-	CASSQENGRPYLIHNEQFF	TGTGCCAGCAGCCAAGAAAACGGGAGACCCTACCTTATTCACAATGAGCAGTTCTTC
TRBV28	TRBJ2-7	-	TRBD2	CASSLTSGVSYEQYF	TGTGCCAGCAGTTTAACTAGCGGGGTCTCCTACGAGCAGTACTTC
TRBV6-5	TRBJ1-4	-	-	CASSRARANEKLFF	TGTGCCAGCAGTCGAGCCAGGGCTAATGAAAAACTGTTTTTT
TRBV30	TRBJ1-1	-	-	CAWGTGMNTEAFF	TGTGCCTGGGGGACCGGGATGAACACTGAAGCTTTCTTT
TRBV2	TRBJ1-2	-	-	CASQSGTYGYTF	TGTGCCAGCCAGTCGGGCACCTATGGCTACACCTTC
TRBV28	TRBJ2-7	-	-	CASLTGAAGRYEQYF	TGTGCCAGCCTTACGGGGGCAGCGGGCAGGTACGAGCAGTACTTC
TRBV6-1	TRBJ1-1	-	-	CASRRGGNTEAFF	TGTGCCAGCAGAAGAGGGGGGAACACTGAAGCTTTCTTT
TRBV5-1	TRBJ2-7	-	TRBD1	CASSQGVASLGEQYF	TGCGCCAGCAGCCAGGGGGTGGCTAGCTTGGGCGAGCAGTACTTC
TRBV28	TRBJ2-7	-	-	CASSFQGSRYEQYF	TGTGCCAGCAGTTTTCAGGGGAGTCGATACGAGCAGTACTTC
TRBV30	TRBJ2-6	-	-	CAWKGTGANVLTF	TGTGCCTGGAAGGGCACTGGGGCCAACGTCCTGACTTTC
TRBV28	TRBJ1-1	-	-	CASRDQGSAFF	TGTGCCAGCAGAGATCAAGGTTCAGCTTTCTTT
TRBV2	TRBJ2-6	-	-	CASSESSGANVLTF	TGTGCCAGCAGTGAAAGCTCTGGGGCCAACGTCCTGACTTTC
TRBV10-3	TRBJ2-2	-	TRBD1	CAISVGQGNTGELFF	TGTGCCATCAGTGTGGGACAGGGAAACACCGGGGAGCTGTTTTTT
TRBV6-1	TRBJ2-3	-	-	CASSEEWASTDTQYF	TGTGCCAGCAGTGAGGAATGGGCTAGCACAGATACGCAGTATTTT
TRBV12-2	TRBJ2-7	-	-	CASRLAFWREHYEQYF	TGTGCAAGTCGCTTAGCGTTTTGGCGGGAGCACTACGAGCAGTACTTC
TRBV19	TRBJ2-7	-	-	CASGTIPYEQYF	TGTGCCAGCGGGACCATCCCCTACGAGCAGTACTTC
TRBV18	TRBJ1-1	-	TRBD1	CASSPGTGFNTEAFF	TGTGCCAGCTCACCGGGGACAGGGTTTAACACTGAAGCTTTCTTT
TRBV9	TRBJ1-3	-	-	CASSPIYSSGNTIYF	TGTGCCAGCAGCCCAATCTATTCCTCTGGAAACACCATATATTTT
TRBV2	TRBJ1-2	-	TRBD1	CASSDLGQGDYGYTF	TGTGCCAGCAGTGACCTCGGACAGGGTGATTATGGCTACACCTTC
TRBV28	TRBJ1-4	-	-	CASSLYQSATNEKLFF	TGTGCCAGCAGTTTATACCAAAGTGCGACTAATGAAAAACTGTTTTTT
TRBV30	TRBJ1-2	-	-	CAWFLGYGYTF	TGTGCCTGGTTCCTAGGATATGGCTACACCTTC
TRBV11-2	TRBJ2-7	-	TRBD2	CASSPGLAGRSYEQYF	TGTGCCAGCAGCCCAGGACTAGCGGGTCGTTCCTACGAGCAGTACTTC
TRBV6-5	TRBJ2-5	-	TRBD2	CASSYSRLAGPKTQYF	TGTGCCAGCAGTTACTCCCGGCTAGCGGGCCCGAAGACCCAGTACTTC
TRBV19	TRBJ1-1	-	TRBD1	CASSIPGGGTEAFF	TGTGCCAGTAGTATACCAGGGGGAGGAACTGAAGCTTTCTTT
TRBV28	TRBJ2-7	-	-	CASQQQGKGTYEQYF	TGTGCCAGCCAACAGCAGGGAAAGGGGACCTACGAGCAGTACTTC
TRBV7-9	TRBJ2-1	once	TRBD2	CASSSGREYNEQFF	TGTGCCAGCAGCTCAGGGCGGGAGTACAATGAGCAGTTCTTC
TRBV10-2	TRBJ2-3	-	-	CASTPWGTDTQYF	TGCGCCAGCACCCCATGGGGAACAGATACGCAGTATTTT
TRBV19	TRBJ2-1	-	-	CASSIDPTVFSYNEQFF	TGTGCCAGTAGTATAGACCCCACGGTATTTTCCTACAATGAGCAGTTCTTC
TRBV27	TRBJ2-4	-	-	CASKPGHLLAKNIQYF	TGTGCCAGTAAACCGGGACACCTTTTAGCCAAAAACATTCAGTACTTC
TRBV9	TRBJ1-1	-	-	CASSPLQAGKWTEAFF	TGTGCCAGCAGCCCCCTGCAGGCAGGTAAATGGACTGAAGCTTTCTTT
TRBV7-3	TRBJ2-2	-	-	CASSLLGTNTGELFF	TGTGCCAGCAGCTTATTAGGGACGAACACCGGGGAGCTGTTTTTT
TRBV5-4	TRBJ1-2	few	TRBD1	CASSLQGANYGYTF	TGTGCCAGCAGCTTGCAGGGGGCTAACTATGGCTACACCTTC